Sequencing of this TCR beta chain was carried out in a study of T-cell memory formation after mild COVID-19. Looking at the study overall: Each donor largely had its own TCR clusters. The study's findings and limits: Clones contracting day 15 to 85 were balanced CD4/CD8; later expanders leaned CD4+.

The germline V and J ends were trimmed by 3 bases and 4 bases, with 13 bases remaining between them. This CDR3 contains 14 residues. Germline V gene data show CDR1 as SGHRS and CDR2 as YFSETQ. With regard to this clonotype: The antigen is undetermined.

cDNA libraries for TCR alpha and TCR beta, carrying sample barcodes and UMIs, came from 5'RACE with constant-segment primers. One entry per CDR3 protein results from TCRdb running MiXCR on the 5' RACE reads. This repertoire shows approximately 51,000 distinct CDR3 sequences, approximately 9% found once; its top ten account for about 12%. The sequencing input was PBMCs or a T cell subset sorted from them (not recorded which). The receptor was derived from an adult woman who had mild COVID-19 (a few samples of this study predate the infection). Cell type and time point are not known. V gene TRBV5-1 combines with J gene TRBJ1-2; D not resolved. The chain's CDR3 is CASSYETGGYGYTF. The CDR3, as DNA: TGCGCCAGCAGCTACGAGACGGGAGGCTATGGCTACACCTTC.